The next 21 T cell receptor beta chains were all read from a single sample in a study of Ad26.COV2.S vaccination and SARS-CoV-2 variants. This table comes from immunoSEQ multiplex PCR, and its TCRdb copy is limited to in-frame clones, with some not included. The table includes more than 300,000 clones, approximately 80% detected once. Treatment: about 20 received Ad26.COV2.S at low or high dose, single or two shots; several received placebo; per-sample allocation not given. Samples analyzed were those drawn on day 63 after the first vaccine or placebo injection. Sequences were derived from peripheral blood, sampled in a trial of Ad26.COV2.S vaccine versus placebo. Every receptor here comes from a person between 18 and 59 years old who received the Ad26.COV2.S COVID-19 vaccine or a placebo.

The V call is TRBV13, the J call TRBJ1-6; D is undetermined. Germline lookup yields CDR1 PRHDT and CDR2 FYEKMQ (reference sequence). V was shortened by 0 bases and J by 7 bases, with 13 bases between the two germline ends. CDR3 length: 16 residues. The CDR3 here is CASSLGLRGDNSPLHF. The CDR3 coding sequence is TGTGCCAGCAGCTTAGGCCTACGGGGAGACAATTCACCCCTCCACTTT.

The chain joins TRBV6-5 to TRBJ1-1; no clear D. Germline CDR1 is MNHEY and CDR2 is SVGAGI. V shed 7 bases and J shed 4 bases, with 7 bases lying between them. This CDR3 is built from 11 residues. Written as DNA, the CDR3 is TGTGCCAGCAACTTGGCCACTGAAGCTTTCTTT. Residues: CASNLATEAFF.

The chain combines TRBV19 with TRBJ1-3; 7 nucleotides agree with TRBD1. Germline CDR1 is LNHDA and CDR2 is SQIVND (reference sequence). The CDR3 spans 15 residues. Trimming removed 5 bases from V and 4 bases from J; junction bases left unmatched: 8. The CDR3 sequence: CASSLSGTAGNTIYF. CDR3 in DNA: TGTGCCAGTAGTTTATCCGGGACAGCGGGAAACACCATATATTTT.

The genes are TRBV5-4 and TRBJ1-1; D call uncertain. There are 13 residues in the CDR3. The germline CDR1 and CDR2 sequences are SGHNT and YYREEE (reference sequence). Deletions cut 0 bases from V and 1 base from J, with 4 bases between. The CDR3 sequence is CASSLESNTEAFF. CDR3 nucleotide sequence: TGTGCCAGCAGCTTGGAGTCGAACACTGAAGCTTTCTTT.

The chain employs TRBV19 and TRBJ1-1; D unresolved. V lost 5 bases, J lost 6 bases, and 13 bases lay in between. The CDR3 is 13 residues long. Per germline, CDR1 LNHDA and CDR2 SQIVND (reference sequence). CDR3 in DNA: TGTGCCAGTAGTCTCCTAACCGCCTCTGAAGCTTTCTTT. Protein product: CASSLLTASEAFF.

The rearrangement joins TRBV18 to TRBJ2-2; D is tentatively TRBD1 or TRBD2 (6 bases each). Germline-derived CDR1 and CDR2 are KGHSH and LQKENI. V was cut by 5 bases and J by 0 bases, with 13 bases left in between. The CDR3 runs to 16 residues. The CDR3 region has the DNA TGTGCCAGCTCAATTGGAGGGGGGACGAACACCGGGGAGCTGTTTTTT. Its protein is CASSIGGGTNTGELFF.

This chain links TRBV19 with TRBJ2-7; TRBD2 matches 11 bases. Germline V gene lookup returns CDR1 LNHDA and CDR2 SQIVND (reference sequence). CDR3 length: 15 residues. With V trimmed by 3 bases and J by 0 bases, 1 base remained unmatched. CDR3 nucleotide sequence: TGTGCCAGTAGTATTCTAGCGGGGGGCTCCTACGAGCAGTACTTC. Residues: CASSILAGGSYEQYF.

V and J are TRBV7-2 and TRBJ2-5; D is unresolved. V was shortened by 1 base and J by 3 bases, with 6 bases between the two germline ends. The CDR3 totals 13 residues. Germline-derived CDR1 and CDR2 are SGHTA and FQGNSA. DNA of the CDR3: TGTGCCAGCAGCTTAGGTTCGAAAGAGACCCAGTACTTC. Its protein is CASSLGSKETQYF.

The CDR3 protein is CASSQDSAGGNEQFF. CDR3 nucleotide sequence: TGCGCCAGCAGCCAAGATTCGGCGGGGGGGAATGAGCAGTTCTTC. The chain joins TRBV4-1 to TRBJ2-1; TRBD2 matches at 9 bases. Trimming cost V 0 bases and J 7 bases; bases outside gene matches: 4. CDR3 length equals 15 residues. The V gene's germline CDR1 is MGHRA and CDR2 YSYEKL.

Only a few counts were recorded for this clone. The genes are TRBV5-4 and TRBJ2-2, with TRBD1 as a possible D gene (5 bases). Germline CDR1 reads SGHNT; CDR2 reads YYREEE (reference sequence). The V gene lost 4 bases and the J gene lost 3 bases, with 16 bases spanning the gap. CDR3 size: 16 residues. The CDR3 DNA reads as TGTGCCAGCAGCCCCAGACAGAGTTCTTACACCGGGGAGCTGTTTTTT. The encoded protein is CASSPRQSSYTGELFF.

In its sample, this clone was seen many times. The genes are TRBV15 and TRBJ2-7, with 9 bases that match TRBD1. This CDR3 is built from 13 residues. The J segment lost 2 bases and the V segment lost 11 bases, leaving 7 bases of the junction unmatched. Germline V gene lookup returns CDR1 LNHNV and CDR2 YYDKDF (reference sequence). CDR3 sequence: CASPGQGTYEQYF. The CDR3 region has the DNA TGTGCCTCCCCGGGACAGGGCACCTACGAGCAGTACTTC.

The chain joins TRBV6-5 to TRBJ1-2; D possibly corresponds to TRBD1 (5 bases). In germline, CDR1 is MNHEY, CDR2 SVGAGI. V was clipped by 6 bases and J by 5 bases, with 13 bases between them. This CDR3 contains 13 residues. CDR3 nucleotide sequence: TGTGCCAGCAGCCGAGGACACGGGTATGGCTACACCTTC. Protein: CASSRGHGYGYTF.

The chain is built from TRBV28 and TRBJ2-7, with TRBD1 matching over 7 bases. The trim removed 5 bases at V and 2 bases at J, leaving 9 bases unmatched. The CDR3 loop spans 15 amino acids. The germline CDR1 and CDR2 sequences are MDHEN and SYDVKM. CDR3 protein: CASSPSDRDTYEQYF. The CDR3 DNA sequence: TGTGCCAGCAGTCCATCCGACAGGGACACCTACGAGCAGTACTTC.

This sequence joins TRBV10-3 and TRBJ1-2; D is unclear. CDR1 is ENHRY and CDR2 is SYGVKD in the germline V gene. The V end lost 5 bases, the J end lost 4 bases, and 17 bases lay between the germline ends. The CDR3 length is 15 residues. As DNA, the CDR3 is TGTGCCATCAGTACCACGGCAGGATTGAGCTATGGCTACACCTTC. Translated: CAISTTAGLSYGYTF.

The chain combines TRBV10-3 with TRBJ2-3; D might be TRBD1 (6 bases). The germline V gene has CDR1 ENHRY and CDR2 SYGVKD. The CDR3 totals 13 residues. Trimming removed 7 bases at V and 2 bases at J, with 10 bases between. The CDR3 sequence: CAIMAGATDTQYF. CDR3 sequence (DNA): TGTGCCATCATGGCAGGGGCCACAGATACGCAGTATTTT.

The chain uses TRBV2 and TRBJ2-2; 8 bases are a match to TRBD1. The ends lost 3 bases at V and 6 bases at J; junction bases unmatched: 3. CDR1 SNHLY and CDR2 FYNNEI come from the germline V gene. This CDR3 spans 14 amino acids. The CDR3 region is CASSDQGAAGELFF. CDR3 nucleotide sequence: TGTGCCAGCAGTGATCAGGGGGCCGCCGGGGAGCTGTTTTTT. The complete variable domain, with remaining parts taken from reference TRBV2 and TRBJ2-2, reads EPEVTQTPSHQVTQMGQEVILRCVPISNHLYFYWYRQILGQKVEFLVSFYNNEISEKSEIFDDQFSVERPDGSNFTLKIRSTKLEDSAMYFCASSDQGAAGELFFGEGSRLTVL.

The rearrangement joins TRBV2 to TRBJ1-5; TRBD1 is a possible D gene (6 bases). The germline CDR1 and CDR2 sequences are SNHLY and FYNNEI. Trimming left V 7 bases short and J 6 bases short, with 10 bases between. This CDR3 contains 12 residues. CDR3 amino acids: CASNRVGQPQHF. CDR3 DNA sequence: TGTGCCAGCAACAGGGTTGGTCAGCCCCAGCATTTT.

The chain employs TRBV5-4 and TRBJ2-3; 11 bases map to TRBD2. This CDR3 is built from 16 residues. Germline V CDR1 and CDR2: SGHNT, YYREEE (reference sequence). V lost 4 bases and J lost 4; bases outside the gene matches: 8. The CDR3 bases are TGTGCCAGCAGCCCTGGAGGGACTAGCGGCTCAGATACGCAGTATTTT. Translated: CASSPGGTSGSDTQYF.

The CDR3 nucleotides are TGTGCCAGCAGCTTAGGGACAGGGTCCACTGAAGCTTTCTTT. Amino acids: CASSLGTGSTEAFF. The chain couples TRBV7-9 to TRBJ1-1, with 8 positions matching TRBD1. V dropped 1 base and J dropped 4; count of bases not matched to a gene: 2. Germline CDR1 and CDR2: SEHNR and FQNEAQ (reference sequence). There are 14 residues in the CDR3.

The chain recombines TRBV30 with TRBJ2-2; 9 positions agree with TRBD2. Trimming took 6 bases from V and 4 from J; bases not matched to a gene: 9. The CDR3 consists of 15 residues. Per germline, CDR1 GTSNPN and CDR2 SVGIG (reference sequence). The CDR3 loop reads CACYNSGRLTGELFF. As DNA, the CDR3 is TGTGCCTGCTATAATAGCGGGAGACTCACCGGGGAGCTGTTTTTT. Drawing the rest from reference TRBV30 and TRBJ2-2, the complete variable domain is SQTIHQWPATLVQPVGSPLSLECTVEGTSNPNLYWYRQAAGRGLQLLFYSVGIGQISSEVPQNLSASRPQDRQFILSSKKLLLSDSGFYLCACYNSGRLTGELFFGEGSRLTVL.

The rearrangement uses TRBV5-6 and TRBJ1-1, with a possible D match to TRBD1 (6 bases). The CDR3 loop spans 13 amino acids. The germline V and J ends were trimmed by 6 bases and 4 bases, with 13 bases remaining between them. From germline, CDR1 is SGHDT and CDR2 YYEEEE. CDR3: CASIGGATTEAFF. CDR3 nucleotide sequence: TGTGCCAGCATAGGGGGGGCGACCACTGAAGCTTTCTTT.